One sample yielded the 23 T cell receptor beta chains listed below, sequenced in a study of human T cells and chemical hapten exposure. MiXCR was run by TCRdb on the RACE reads, yielding one entry per CDR3 protein. The repertoire has roughly 260,000 distinct CDR3 sequences, 7.5% to 10% of them found once; the top ten carry 2% to 2.5%. Time point noted: pre-sensitization, week 0. As to treatment: therapeutic diphenylcyclopropenone sensitization with weekly scalp DPC. The source material was whole blood, sampled in connection with sensitization to the hapten diphenylcyclopropenone (DPC). Source of these receptors: a middle-aged woman with alopecia areata. Some clones in this sample may be carry-over from other donors' samples.

This clonotype was observed a few times. This chain uses TRBV7-9 with TRBJ1-6, with D perhaps matching TRBD1 (5 bases). Germline loops: CDR1 SEHNR, CDR2 FQNEAQ (reference sequence). V lost 5 bases and J 8 bases, leaving 7 bases between the germline ends. The CDR3 loop spans 12 amino acids. CDR3 sequence (DNA): TGTGCCAGCAGCCCGACAGATTCACCCCTCCACTTT. Its protein is CASSPTDSPLHF. The complete variable domain, with remaining parts taken from reference TRBV7-9 and TRBJ1-6, reads DTGVSQNPRHKITKRGQNVTFRCDPISEHNRLYWYRQTLGQGPEFLTYFQNEAQLEKSRLLSDRFSAERPKGSFSTLEIQRTEQGDSAMYLCASSPTDSPLHFGNGTRLTVT.

This clonotype was recorded a few times. The chain uses TRBV19 and TRBJ1-2; perhaps TRBD1 as D (5 bases). The germline V and J ends were trimmed by 6 bases and 6 bases, with 20 bases remaining between them. The germline V gene has CDR1 LNHDA and CDR2 SQIVND (reference sequence). The CDR3 runs to 15 residues. The CDR3 sequence is CASSPGGGANDGYTF. In DNA, the CDR3 is TGTGCCAGTAGCCCGGGCGGCGGGGCCAATGATGGCTACACCTTC.

This sequence joins TRBV4-3 and TRBJ2-3; the match to TRBD2 covers 10 bases. V lost 8 bases to trimming and J lost 0 bases; unmatched junction nucleotides: 8. The V gene's germline CDR1 is LGHNA and CDR2 YSLEER. This CDR3 has 16 residues. This CDR3 reads CASSTSGALSTDTQYF. The CDR3 region has the DNA TGCGCCAGCTCAACTAGCGGGGCCCTTAGCACAGATACGCAGTATTTT.

This clonotype was counted ten times or more. The gene calls are TRBV7-9 and TRBJ2-3; 12 bases line up with TRBD2. V shed 2 bases and J 5 bases; nucleotides not matched to a gene: 5. Per the germline V gene, CDR1 is SEHNR and CDR2 is FQNEAQ (reference sequence). The CDR3 covers 16 residues. The CDR3 spells CASSLFGLAGQDTQYF. The CDR3 coding sequence is TGTGCCAGCAGCTTATTTGGACTAGCGGGACAAGATACGCAGTATTTT.

The chain carries TRBV6-1 and TRBJ1-2; 8 nucleotides line up with TRBD1. CDR1 MNHNS and CDR2 SASEGT come from the germline V gene. There are 13 residues in the CDR3. With V trimmed by 10 bases and J by 1 base, 5 bases remained unmatched. The CDR3 spells CAIPRGRNYGYTF. CDR3 nucleotides: TGTGCCATTCCCAGGGGGCGTAACTATGGCTACACCTTC.

The chain couples TRBV7-9 to TRBJ1-4; the match to TRBD1 covers 9 bases. Unmatched junction bases numbered 8, after V lost 5 bases and J lost 7 bases. Germline V CDR1 and CDR2: SEHNR, FQNEAQ (reference sequence). The CDR3 covers 15 residues. The CDR3 protein is CASSRPRTGVEKLFF. The CDR3 coding sequence is TGTGCCAGCAGCCGCCCGAGGACAGGGGTTGAAAAACTGTTTTTT.

For this clonotype: A read error may account for a junction end that differs from germline. J is TRBJ1-2 and V is TRBV27, with unresolved D. CDR1 is MNHEY, CDR2 SMNVEV, per germline (reference sequence). The CDR3 covers 13 residues. The CDR3 reads CASSLLSNYGYTF. In DNA form, the CDR3 reads TGTGCCAGTAGTTTATTATCTAACTATGGCTACACCTTC.

The rearrangement joins TRBV10-2 to TRBJ2-2, with D perhaps matching TRBD2 (6 bases). V lost 5 bases to trimming and J lost 4 bases, with 20 bases between them. This CDR3 is 17 amino acids long. The germline V gene has CDR1 WSHSY and CDR2 SAAADI. CDR3 in amino acids: CASSSGGPSMGTGELFF. CDR3 nucleotides: TGCGCCAGCAGTTCAGGAGGGCCTTCGATGGGCACCGGGGAGCTGTTTTTT.

The rearrangement links TRBV12-3 or TRBV12-4 to TRBJ1-5; D gene ambiguous. This CDR3 contains 13 residues. With 3 bases removed from V and 7 bases from J, the gap between germline ends came to 10 bases. The CDR3 protein is CASSFGGFQPQHF. CDR3 bases: TGTGCCAGCAGTTTTGGAGGGTTCCAGCCCCAGCATTTT.

This clonotype was seen repeatedly, ten times or more. J is TRBJ1-1 and V is TRBV27, with D hard to call. The CDR3 consists of 13 residues. V was clipped by 0 bases and J by 3 bases, with 5 bases between them. The V gene's germline CDR1 is MNHEY and CDR2 SMNVEV (reference sequence). CDR3 sequence: CASSLSRDTEAFF. In DNA, the CDR3 is TGTGCCAGCAGTTTATCTAGAGACACTGAAGCTTTCTTT.

This clonotype came up a few times. The chain couples TRBV6-5 to TRBJ1-1, with unresolved D. The CDR3 spans 11 residues. Per the germline V gene, CDR1 is MNHEY and CDR2 is SVGAGI. V was trimmed by 11 bases and J by 1 base, leaving 8 bases between them. Written as DNA, the CDR3 is TGTGCCGCCAAGCGGAACACTGAAGCTTTCTTT. It translates to CAAKRNTEAFF.

This clonotype was found many times. This chain connects TRBV28 to TRBJ2-7; no clear D. The V end lost 5 bases, the J end lost 2 bases, and 10 bases lay between the germline ends. Germline-derived CDR1 and CDR2 are MDHEN and SYDVKM. The CDR3 is 13 residues long. This CDR3 is CASSRAGPYEQYF. CDR3 DNA: TGTGCCAGCAGTCGGGCAGGCCCCTACGAGCAGTACTTC.

The chain couples TRBV12-3 or TRBV12-4 to TRBJ2-7; 9 bases fit TRBD1. V was pared by 10 bases and J by 5 bases, with 15 bases of the junction left unmatched. CDR3 length equals 15 residues. The CDR3 DNA sequence: TGTGCCACCGCAGGTTGGGGACAGGGAGGCCACGAGCAGTACTTC. It codes for CATAGWGQGGHEQYF.

The chain employs TRBV6-5 and TRBJ1-5, with TRBD1 identical over 9 bases. Germline CDR1 and CDR2: MNHEY and SVGAGI. The V gene end was trimmed by 6 bases and the J gene end by 4 bases; junction bases not matched to a gene: 10. The CDR3 is 16 residues long. In DNA form, the CDR3 reads TGTGCCAGCAGCACGGGCGGGACAGGGCTAAATCAGCCCCAGCATTTT. Translated, it gives CASSTGGTGLNQPQHF.

This clonotype has ten or more counts. The J gene is TRBJ1-4, the V gene TRBV28, with 10 bases identical to TRBD1. Trimming at V came to 3 bases and at J to 15 bases, leaving 4 bases not matched to a gene. This CDR3 region has 12 residues. Germline CDR1 MDHEN, CDR2 SYDVKM. CDR3 residues: CASSLIGQGVFF. In nucleotides, the CDR3 is TGTGCCAGCAGTTTGATTGGACAGGGGGTGTTTTTT.

This clonotype was seen a handful of times. The CDR3 sequence is CSATVRGLAGELGNEQFF. The CDR3, as DNA: TGCAGTGCCACCGTGAGGGGACTAGCGGGAGAGTTAGGGAATGAGCAGTTCTTC. V and J are TRBV20-1 and TRBJ2-1, with 14 bases that match TRBD2. In germline, CDR1 is DFQATT, CDR2 SNEGSKA (reference sequence). This CDR3 is 18 amino acids long. The V gene end was trimmed by 6 bases and the J gene end by 7 bases; junction bases not matched to a gene: 17.

CDR3 bases: TGTGCCAGCAGTCCCTATGGTGGGCACGAGCAGTACTTC. Translated, it gives CASSPYGGHEQYF. V and J are TRBV27 and TRBJ2-7; D remains unclear. The length of the CDR3 is 13 residues. Trimming shortened V by 5 bases and J by 5 bases, and 13 bases separated the two germline ends. Germline assignment: CDR1 MNHEY and CDR2 SMNVEV (reference sequence).

This clonotype occurred a few times. The chain uses TRBV20-1 and TRBJ1-1; D unresolved. Germline CDR1 reads DFQATT; CDR2 reads SNEGSKA (reference sequence). CDR3 length equals 13 residues. Between the trimmed V and J ends, which lost 6 bases and 1 base, there was a span of 12 bases. CDR3 coding DNA: TGCAGTGCCCCAAGGACGGGGAACACTGAAGCTTTCTTT. Translated: CSAPRTGNTEAFF.

CDR3 in amino acids: CASSFYRGVNTEAFF. CDR3 bases: TGCGCCAGCAGCTTCTACAGGGGAGTGAACACTGAAGCTTTCTTT. The rearrangement joins TRBV5-1 to TRBJ1-1, with 7 nucleotides matching TRBD1. Germline V lookup: CDR1 SGHRS, CDR2 YFSETQ. The CDR3 loop spans 15 amino acids. Trimming took 2 bases from V and 0 from J; bases not matched to a gene: 4.

The V gene is TRBV6-4, the J gene TRBJ2-7, with 9 nucleotides matching TRBD1. Trimming removed 4 bases from V and 4 bases from J; junction bases left unmatched: 8. The CDR3 is 15 amino acids. In germline, CDR1 is MRHNA, CDR2 SNTAGT. The CDR3 region has the DNA TGTGCCAGCAGTGTTGGTACAGGGGGCGGGTACGAGCAGTACTTC. Its translation is CASSVGTGGGYEQYF.

V and J are TRBV6-1 and TRBJ1-5; 7 bases map to TRBD1. Germline-derived CDR1 and CDR2 are MNHNS and SASEGT. This CDR3 has 14 residues. V lost 2 bases and J lost 9; bases outside the gene matches: 7. The CDR3 region has the DNA TGTGCCAGCAGTGAAACCAGGGGGTTTGGGCCCCAGCATTTT. Its protein is CASSETRGFGPQHF.

This clonotype was seen a handful of times. The V and J genes are TRBV7-9 and TRBJ1-4; TRBD1 agrees at 8 bases. Germline V lookup: CDR1 SEHNR, CDR2 FQNEAQ (reference sequence). J lost 6 bases, V lost 5 bases, and 5 bases had no gene match. The CDR3 sequence is 14 residues long. CDR3 nucleotide sequence: TGTGCCAGCAGCCCCGGACAGGGCTATGAAAAACTGTTTTTT. Its protein product is CASSPGQGYEKLFF.

This clonotype was seen a few times. The chain couples TRBV28 to TRBJ2-7, with 9 nucleotides matching TRBD1. Per germline, CDR1 MDHEN and CDR2 SYDVKM. V shed 8 bases, J shed 4 bases, and the junction held 9 bases outside the gene matches. This CDR3 comprises 14 residues. The CDR3 DNA sequence: TGTGCCAGCCGACCCGCCGGGACAGGGTACGAGCAGTACTTC. Its protein is CASRPAGTGYEQYF.